The rows below give T cell receptor beta chains drawn from one sample of a study of regulatory T cells in long-lasting Graves disease. TCRdb reprocessed the multiplex PCR reads with MiXCR, giving one entry per CDR3 protein. There are about 400,000 distinct CDR3 sequences in the sample; roughly 15% occur only once, and roughly 7.7% lies in the top ten. Separately, the same data were catalogued under a study of T cells in Graves' hyperthyroidism and ophthalmopathy.

Sequencing used peripheral blood mononuclear cells (PBMCs), obtained at new diagnosis, from a patient treated with antithyroid drugs. These receptors originate from a woman aged 40 to 49 with Graves disease. Both conserved end residues are part of each CDR3. A D gene is named only where the DNA matches it firmly. For some rows the clone size is stated as once, few or many, or as a class when expanded; others skip it.

v_call	d_call	j_call	clone_size	cdr3_nt	cdr3_aa
TRBV27	NA	TRBJ2-1	many	TGTGCCAGCAGTCCAAGCGGGTTCTACAATGAGCAGTTCTTC	CASSPSGFYNEQFF
TRBV7-2	NA	TRBJ2-3	many	TGTGCCAGCAGCCCAACACCGTGGGCTAGCACAGATACGCAGTATTTT	CASSPTPWASTDTQYF
TRBV7-2	TRBD2	TRBJ2-2	many	TGTGCCAGCAGCTTGGTCAGCGGGAGGCCTGGGGCCGGGGAGCTGTTTTTT	CASSLVSGRPGAGELFF
TRBV30	NA	TRBJ1-3	many	TGTGCCTGGAGTGTACTGCGTTCTGGAAACACCATATATTTT	CAWSVLRSGNTIYF
TRBV5-1	NA	TRBJ2-3	NA	TGCGCCAGCAGCTTGGGGAAGTGTACGGATACGCAGTATTTT	CASSLGKCTDTQYF
TRBV6-5	NA	TRBJ2-7	NA	TGTGCCAGCAGTTCTACCTACGGGAGCCCCGGGGAGCAGTACTTC	CASSSTYGSPGEQYF
TRBV28	TRBD2	TRBJ2-3	many	TGTGCCAGCAGATTAGCGGGAGGGCCCCAGGTAGATACGCAGTATTTT	CASRLAGGPQVDTQYF
TRBV4-1	NA	TRBJ2-3	few	TGCGCCAGCAGCCCCCAGGGAGTTTTTACGGGAGATCCAGATACGCAGTATTTT	CASSPQGVFTGDPDTQYF
TRBV12-3/TRBV12-4	TRBD2	TRBJ2-7	many	TGTGCCAGCAGTTTTTGGGGGGGGGGTAACGAGCAGTACTTC	CASSFWGGGNEQYF
TRBV20-1	NA	TRBJ1-2	many	TGCAGTGCCCCCTTCTACGGTTATATGAATGGCTACACCTTC	CSAPFYGYMNGYTF
TRBV12-3/TRBV12-4	NA	TRBJ2-7	many	TGTGCCAGCAGTCCCTTGAGACCCCCCTACGAGCAGTACTTC	CASSPLRPPYEQYF
TRBV12-5	NA	TRBJ2-6	many	TGTGCTAGTGGTTTGGTTAGGGTTGGGGCCAACGTCCTGACTTTC	CASGLVRVGANVLTF
TRBV10-3	TRBD2	TRBJ2-5	many	TGTGCCATCAAGGCGGGAGGAGGGTTGAAAATGGAGACCCAGTACTTC	CAIKAGGGLKMETQYF
TRBV19	TRBD1	TRBJ1-4	many	TGTGCCAGTAATCGGGACAGGGGAGGTGAAAAACTGTTTTTT	CASNRDRGGEKLFF
TRBV6-1	NA	TRBJ1-2	NA	TGTGCCCGCAGTGAACCCTCAACCGCTAGAGGCTACACCTTC	CARSEPSTARGYTF
TRBV15	NA	TRBJ2-7	few	TGTGCCACCAGCGTGTCCTTCTACGAGCAGTACTTC	CATSVSFYEQYF
TRBV12-3/TRBV12-4	TRBD2	TRBJ2-1	many	TGTGCCAGCAGTCGTAGCGGGACCCGTTCCTACAATGAGCAGTTCTTC	CASSRSGTRSYNEQFF
TRBV6-2/TRBV6-3	TRBD1	TRBJ2-4	NA	TGTGCCACAACAGGGGGTAGTGTCAAAAACATTCAGTACTTC	CATTGGSVKNIQYF
TRBV7-2	TRBD2	TRBJ2-3	many	TGTGCCAGCAGCTTTGACCTGGGGGGGGGCACAGATACGCAGTATTTT	CASSFDLGGGTDTQYF
TRBV29-1	NA	TRBJ2-1	many	TGCAGCGTTGACACTAGGGATCGCACCGGGAGGCAGTTCTTC	CSVDTRDRTGRQFF
TRBV6-2/TRBV6-3	NA	TRBJ2-7	NA	TGTGCCAGCAGTGGGTGGCGGAGCTTC	CASSGWRSF
TRBV5-1	NA	TRBJ1-1	many	TGCGCCAGCAGCTTGGGGGAGGCGGTCACTGAAGCTTTCTTT	CASSLGEAVTEAFF
TRBV5-5	NA	TRBJ2-7	NA	TGTGCCAGCAGTCTCTCTAGGGGAAACGAGCAGTACTTC	CASSLSRGNEQYF
TRBV3-1	NA	TRBJ2-1	many	TGTGCCAGCAGCCCCTACGGCCGGGATGAGCAGTTCTTC	CASSPYGRDEQFF
TRBV7-8	TRBD2	TRBJ2-5	NA	TGTGCCAGTAGCGGGGAAAAAGAGACCCAGTACTTC	CASSGEKETQYF
TRBV7-9	NA	TRBJ2-3	many	TGTGCCAGCAGCCCCCGGACAGACAAAGATACGCAGTATTTT	CASSPRTDKDTQYF
TRBV18	NA	TRBJ2-4	many	TGTGCCAGCTCACCCGGGGGACAGCTCAAAAACATTCAGTACTTC	CASSPGGQLKNIQYF
TRBV15	NA	TRBJ2-7	NA	TGTGCCACCAGCAGAGATCTGGCGTTCTCCTACGAGCAGTACTTC	CATSRDLAFSYEQYF
TRBV11-2	NA	TRBJ2-1	many	TGTGCCAGCAGCCTCCCGGGACTTAGCTCCTACAATGAGCAGTTCTTC	CASSLPGLSSYNEQFF
TRBV12-3/TRBV12-4	NA	TRBJ2-7	many	TGTGCCAGCAGTTTATCAGGAACTGAGCAGTACTTC	CASSLSGTEQYF
TRBV12-3/TRBV12-4	TRBD1	TRBJ1-1	NA	TGTGCCAGCAGTTTTGGACAGGGGGCTGGGAACACTGAAGCTTTCTTT	CASSFGQGAGNTEAFF
TRBV18	TRBD1	TRBJ2-2	few	TGTGCCAGCTCACCACCGAAAAAGGACAGGGAGAACACCGGGGAGCTGTTTTTT	CASSPPKKDRENTGELFF
TRBV19	NA	TRBJ1-5	few	TGTGCCAGTAGTATAGATTCCGGGCCCACCGATCAGCCCCAGCATTTT	CASSIDSGPTDQPQHF
TRBV6-5	NA	TRBJ2-2	NA	TGTGCCAGCAGTTTCTCGCCCACCGGGGAGCTGTTTTTT	CASSFSPTGELFF
TRBV20-1	TRBD2	TRBJ2-7	NA	TGCAGTGCTTTACCGGGACTAGCGGACTCCTACGAGCAGTACTTC	CSALPGLADSYEQYF
TRBV28	TRBD1	TRBJ1-2	many	TGTGCCAGCAGCTTCGACAGGGGGCTTTGGGGCTATGGCTACACCTTC	CASSFDRGLWGYGYTF
TRBV7-2	NA	TRBJ2-3	few	TGTGCCAGCAGCTTAGCGCTAAACACAGATACGCAGTATTTT	CASSLALNTDTQYF
TRBV3-2	NA	TRBJ1-1	few	TGTGCCAGCAGCCCGTGGTGGGGGGCGTCCACTGAAGCTTTCTTT	CASSPWWGASTEAFF
TRBV19	NA	TRBJ1-2	many	TGTGCCAGTAGTATCGGGGGGGCGGATGGCTACACCTTC	CASSIGGADGYTF
TRBV27	TRBD1	TRBJ2-1	many	TGTGCCAGCAGTTTATCTCCGGACAGGCTTGGCGATGAGCAGTTCTTC	CASSLSPDRLGDEQFF
TRBV28	TRBD1	TRBJ2-5	many	TGTGCCAGCAGTTTACCCCGATGGGGCAGGGGGCTAAGGGAGACCCAGTACTTC	CASSLPRWGRGLRETQYF
TRBV6-2/TRBV6-3	NA	TRBJ2-7	many	TGTGCCAGCAGGGAGGGACGGGGAAGCTCCTACGAGCAGTACTTC	CASREGRGSSYEQYF
TRBV12-3/TRBV12-4	TRBD1	TRBJ2-5	many	TGTGCCAGCAGTTCCGATCAACACAGGGGGCGAGAGACCCAGTACTTC	CASSSDQHRGRETQYF
TRBV6-1	NA	TRBJ1-5	few	TGTGCCAGCACGCCGGCAAGTCGCAATCAGCCCCAGCATTTT	CASTPASRNQPQHF
TRBV12-3/TRBV12-4	NA	TRBJ1-4	many	TGTGCCAGCAGTTTAAGTCCCAATGAAAAACTGTTTTTT	CASSLSPNEKLFF
TRBV3-1	NA	TRBJ2-1	many	TGTGCCAGCAGCCATTTTGGGGATCGGAACGATGAGCAGTTCTTC	CASSHFGDRNDEQFF
TRBV30	TRBD1	TRBJ1-2	many	TGTGCCTGGAAACCGACAGGGGTGGACTATGGCTACACCTTC	CAWKPTGVDYGYTF